The rows below give T cell receptor beta chains drawn from one sample of a study of cytomegalovirus exposure and HLA in healthy donors. Using immunoSEQ multiplex PCR, the repertoire was profiled, and TCRdb retains in-frame clones only, with some absent. The repertoire consists of some 130,000 clones, with 75% to 85% occurring once and the leading ten covering less than 3%. Sequencing input: PBMCs. The receptors shown here come from a man aged 30-40 years in good health and CMV-seronegative. The CDR3 runs from the conserved cysteine through the conserved F or W. Each record gives: clone size, CDR3 length, V gene, J gene, D gene, CDR3 protein, CDR3 DNA. A D gene is named only where the DNA matches it firmly. Clone size, where shown, is once, few, many, or a class for clones that have expanded.

abundance: NA; len: 14; v_gene: TRBV11-1; j_gene: TRBJ1-1; d_gene: NA; CDR3aa: CASSPVSGGAEAFF; CDR3nt: TGTGCCAGCAGCCCCGTGAGCGGGGGCGCTGAAGCTTTCTTT
abundance: once; len: 13; v_gene: TRBV27; j_gene: TRBJ2-5; d_gene: NA; CDR3aa: CASSLEFQETQYF; CDR3nt: TGTGCCAGCAGTTTAGAGTTCCAAGAGACCCAGTACTTC
abundance: NA; len: 15; v_gene: TRBV6-5; j_gene: TRBJ2-5; d_gene: TRBD1; CDR3aa: CASRRDRDYQETQYF; CDR3nt: TGTGCCAGCAGACGGGACAGGGACTATCAAGAGACCCAGTACTTC
abundance: NA; len: 12; v_gene: TRBV29-1; j_gene: TRBJ1-2; d_gene: NA; CDR3aa: CSAGDIRYGYTF; CDR3nt: TGCAGCGCCGGGGACATTCGCTATGGCTACACCTTC
abundance: NA; len: 16; v_gene: TRBV27; j_gene: TRBJ2-1; d_gene: TRBD2; CDR3aa: CASSLSASGISNEQFF; CDR3nt: TGTGCCAGCAGTTTATCGGCTAGCGGGATCTCCAATGAGCAGTTCTTC
abundance: NA; len: 16; v_gene: TRBV25-1; j_gene: TRBJ2-7; d_gene: TRBD2; CDR3aa: CASSAGGLAASYEQYF; CDR3nt: TGTGCCAGCAGTGCGGGCGGACTAGCGGCATCCTACGAGCAGTACTTC
abundance: NA; len: 13; v_gene: TRBV30; j_gene: TRBJ1-2; d_gene: TRBD1; CDR3aa: CAWSLGQGIGYTF; CDR3nt: TGTGCCTGGAGCTTGGGACAGGGGATCGGCTACACCTTC
abundance: few; len: 15; v_gene: TRBV7-9; j_gene: TRBJ2-1; d_gene: TRBD2; CDR3aa: CASRTSGSRFNEQFF; CDR3nt: TGTGCCAGCAGGACTAGCGGGAGCAGGTTCAATGAGCAGTTCTTC
abundance: NA; len: 14; v_gene: TRBV10-1; j_gene: TRBJ2-4; d_gene: NA; CDR3aa: CASSDGGAKNIQYF; CDR3nt: TGCGCCAGCAGTGACGGGGGAGCCAAAAACATTCAGTACTTC
abundance: NA; len: 15; v_gene: TRBV13; j_gene: TRBJ2-5; d_gene: TRBD2; CDR3aa: CASSPSGGAQETQYF; CDR3nt: TGTGCCAGCAGCCCCTCCGGGGGGGCCCAAGAGACCCAGTACTTC
abundance: NA; len: 16; v_gene: TRBV5-4; j_gene: TRBJ2-3; d_gene: TRBD2; CDR3aa: CASSSGTERSTDTQYF; CDR3nt: TGTGCCAGCAGCAGCGGGACGGAACGTAGCACAGATACGCAGTATTTT
abundance: NA; len: 17; v_gene: TRBV7-8; j_gene: TRBJ2-7; d_gene: TRBD2; CDR3aa: CASSFTGLAGGWGEQYF; CDR3nt: TGTGCCAGCAGCTTCACGGGACTAGCGGGCGGTTGGGGCGAGCAGTACTTC
abundance: NA; len: 14; v_gene: TRBV27; j_gene: TRBJ1-2; d_gene: NA; CDR3aa: CASSLDSSNYGYTF; CDR3nt: TGTGCCAGCAGTTTGGACAGCTCCAACTATGGCTACACCTTC
abundance: NA; len: 13; v_gene: TRBV7-9; j_gene: TRBJ2-7; d_gene: NA; CDR3aa: CASSRTAPYEQYF; CDR3nt: TGTGCCAGCAGCAGGACAGCACCCTACGAGCAGTACTTC
abundance: NA; len: 16; v_gene: TRBV15; j_gene: TRBJ1-4; d_gene: NA; CDR3aa: CATSRDRTATNEKLFF; CDR3nt: TGTGCCACCAGCAGAGATCGGACAGCAACTAATGAAAAACTGTTTTTT
abundance: once; len: 17; v_gene: TRBV19; j_gene: TRBJ2-7; d_gene: TRBD2; CDR3aa: CATHQGRGLAGAYEQYF; CDR3nt: TGTGCCACACACCAGGGGAGGGGCCTAGCGGGGGCCTACGAGCAGTACTTC
abundance: NA; len: 17; v_gene: TRBV4-3; j_gene: TRBJ2-5; d_gene: TRBD2; CDR3aa: CASSQREGLAGSETQYF; CDR3nt: TGCGCCAGCAGCCAAAGGGAAGGACTAGCGGGATCAGAGACCCAGTACTTC
abundance: once; len: 18; v_gene: TRBV13; j_gene: TRBJ2-3; d_gene: TRBD1; CDR3aa: CASSFAGQGNPLTDTQYF; CDR3nt: TGTGCCAGCAGCTTCGCGGGACAGGGTAACCCTTTGACAGATACGCAGTATTTT
abundance: NA; len: 16; v_gene: TRBV5-1; j_gene: TRBJ1-2; d_gene: NA; CDR3aa: CASSLDLGGIYYGYPF; CDR3nt: TGCGCCAGCAGCTTGGATTTAGGGGGTATCTACTATGGCTACCCCTTC
abundance: NA; len: 17; v_gene: TRBV6-1; j_gene: TRBJ2-7; d_gene: TRBD1; CDR3aa: CASSEVIGTGVSYEQYF; CDR3nt: TGTGCCAGCAGTGAAGTTATCGGGACAGGGGTGAGCTACGAGCAGTACTTC
abundance: once; len: 16; v_gene: TRBV5-4; j_gene: TRBJ1-3; d_gene: NA; CDR3aa: CASSLLSGTSGNTIYF; CDR3nt: TGTGCCAGCAGCCTACTATCCGGGACATCAGGAAACACCATATATTTT
abundance: NA; len: 19; v_gene: TRBV29-1; j_gene: TRBJ2-2; d_gene: TRBD2; CDR3aa: CSVEAVTSGRAQIPGELFF; CDR3nt: TGCAGCGTTGAAGCGGTGACTAGCGGGAGAGCCCAGATCCCCGGGGAGCTGTTTTTT
abundance: NA; len: 15; v_gene: TRBV2; j_gene: TRBJ1-3; d_gene: NA; CDR3aa: CASSEHRSSGNTIYF; CDR3nt: TGTGCCAGCAGTGAGCACCGGAGCTCTGGAAACACCATATATTTT
abundance: NA; len: 14; v_gene: TRBV7-2; j_gene: TRBJ2-1; d_gene: NA; CDR3aa: CASGAWSSYNEQFF; CDR3nt: TGTGCCAGCGGGGCGTGGAGCTCCTACAATGAGCAGTTCTTC
abundance: once; len: 16; v_gene: TRBV6-5; j_gene: TRBJ2-2; d_gene: TRBD2; CDR3aa: CASSSPAGVGTGELFF; CDR3nt: TGTGCCAGCAGTTCACCGGCGGGGGTCGGGACCGGGGAGCTGTTTTTT
abundance: NA; len: 14; v_gene: TRBV30; j_gene: TRBJ1-5; d_gene: NA; CDR3aa: CAWSQRRDNQPQHF; CDR3nt: TGTGCCTGGAGTCAGCGGCGGGACAATCAGCCCCAGCATTTT
abundance: NA; len: 15; v_gene: TRBV30; j_gene: TRBJ1-2; d_gene: NA; CDR3aa: CAWSERTDYNYGYTF; CDR3nt: TGTGCCTGGAGTGAACGGACCGACTATAACTATGGCTACACCTTC
abundance: NA; len: 15; v_gene: TRBV6-1; j_gene: TRBJ2-7; d_gene: NA; CDR3aa: CASRVGAGESYEQYF; CDR3nt: TGTGCCAGCAGGGTAGGGGCAGGGGAATCCTACGAGCAGTACTTC
abundance: NA; len: 15; v_gene: TRBV19; j_gene: TRBJ1-1; d_gene: NA; CDR3aa: CASSPPGQGRAEAFF; CDR3nt: TGTGCCAGTAGTCCCCCCGGCCAGGGTCGGGCTGAAGCTTTCTTT
abundance: few; len: 15; v_gene: TRBV6-5; j_gene: TRBJ2-7; d_gene: TRBD1; CDR3aa: CASSYSVGGYYEQYF; CDR3nt: TGTGCCAGCAGTTACTCGGTAGGGGGCTACTACGAGCAGTACTTC
abundance: NA; len: 17; v_gene: TRBV30; j_gene: TRBJ2-5; d_gene: TRBD2; CDR3aa: CAWSVIRRAGGRETQYF; CDR3nt: TGTGCCTGGAGTGTAATCCGTCGAGCGGGAGGGCGAGAGACCCAGTACTTC
abundance: NA; len: 17; v_gene: TRBV4-1; j_gene: TRBJ2-2; d_gene: TRBD2; CDR3aa: CASSQPGLAGVTGELFF; CDR3nt: TGCGCCAGCAGCCAACCTGGACTAGCGGGCGTAACCGGGGAGCTGTTTTTT
abundance: NA; len: 16; v_gene: TRBV5-4; j_gene: TRBJ2-1; d_gene: TRBD2; CDR3aa: CASSLSDAGVLNEQFF; CDR3nt: TGTGCCAGCAGCTTGTCCGACGCGGGAGTTCTCAATGAGCAGTTCTTC
abundance: NA; len: 19; v_gene: TRBV7-8; j_gene: TRBJ1-1; d_gene: NA; CDR3aa: CASSLVPMDRPRTNTEAFF; CDR3nt: TGTGCCAGCAGCTTAGTCCCCATGGACAGACCAAGGACTAACACTGAAGCTTTCTTT
abundance: NA; len: 20; v_gene: TRBV19; j_gene: TRBJ1-5; d_gene: NA; CDR3aa: CASSTLHGGAGNPLNQPQHF; CDR3nt: TGTGCCAGTAGCACACTACATGGAGGTGCGGGGAACCCACTAAATCAGCCCCAGCATTTT
abundance: once; len: 14; v_gene: TRBV7-8; j_gene: TRBJ2-7; d_gene: NA; CDR3aa: CASSSDRSTYEQYF; CDR3nt: TGTGCCAGCAGCTCTGACAGGTCCACCTACGAGCAGTACTTC
abundance: NA; len: 14; v_gene: TRBV19; j_gene: TRBJ2-1; d_gene: TRBD2; CDR3aa: CASSAGTSGNEQFF; CDR3nt: TGTGCCAGTAGTGCAGGGACTAGCGGAAATGAGCAGTTCTTC
abundance: NA; len: 13; v_gene: TRBV27; j_gene: TRBJ1-5; d_gene: NA; CDR3aa: CASRAADNQPQHF; CDR3nt: TGTGCCAGTCGTGCGGCAGATAATCAGCCCCAGCATTTT
abundance: NA; len: 13; v_gene: TRBV7-2; j_gene: TRBJ2-1; d_gene: NA; CDR3aa: CASSLAASYEQFF; CDR3nt: TGTGCCAGCAGCTTAGCGGCCTCTTATGAGCAGTTCTTC
abundance: NA; len: 13; v_gene: TRBV2; j_gene: TRBJ1-2; d_gene: NA; CDR3aa: CASSAETPYGYTF; CDR3nt: TGTGCCAGCAGTGCAGAGACTCCCTATGGCTACACCTTC
abundance: NA; len: 16; v_gene: TRBV4-1; j_gene: TRBJ1-3; d_gene: TRBD1; CDR3aa: CASSQDGQGRGNTIYF; CDR3nt: TGCGCCAGCAGCCAAGACGGACAGGGTAGAGGAAACACCATATATTTT
abundance: NA; len: 14; v_gene: TRBV4-1; j_gene: TRBJ2-5; d_gene: NA; CDR3aa: CASSAGTLQETQYF; CDR3nt: TGCGCCAGCAGCGCCGGGACACTACAAGAGACCCAGTACTTC
abundance: few; len: 16; v_gene: TRBV4-1; j_gene: TRBJ2-6; d_gene: NA; CDR3aa: CASSPTRASGANVLTF; CDR3nt: TGCGCCAGCAGCCCAACCAGGGCGTCTGGGGCCAACGTCCTGACTTTC
abundance: NA; len: 16; v_gene: TRBV7-2; j_gene: TRBJ2-7; d_gene: TRBD2; CDR3aa: CASSSGTSGFAYEQYF; CDR3nt: TGTGCCAGCAGCTCCGGGACTAGCGGGTTCGCCTACGAGCAGTACTTC
abundance: NA; len: 14; v_gene: TRBV27; j_gene: TRBJ1-1; d_gene: TRBD1; CDR3aa: CASSLRQGNAEAFF; CDR3nt: TGTGCCAGCAGTTTAAGACAGGGCAACGCTGAAGCTTTCTTT
abundance: NA; len: 15; v_gene: TRBV27; j_gene: TRBJ2-3; d_gene: NA; CDR3aa: CASSSTGESTDTQYF; CDR3nt: TGTGCCAGCAGCTCCACAGGAGAGAGCACAGATACGCAGTATTTT
abundance: NA; len: 13; v_gene: TRBV6-6; j_gene: TRBJ1-1; d_gene: NA; CDR3aa: CASSYSRGSEAFF; CDR3nt: TGTGCCAGCAGTTACTCGCGGGGGTCTGAAGCTTTCTTT
abundance: NA; len: 17; v_gene: TRBV7-6; j_gene: TRBJ1-5; d_gene: NA; CDR3aa: CASSLRSRVASNQPQHF; CDR3nt: TGTGCCAGCAGCTTACGTAGCAGGGTAGCCAGCAATCAGCCCCAGCATTTT
abundance: NA; len: 15; v_gene: TRBV18; j_gene: TRBJ1-2; d_gene: NA; CDR3aa: CASSDLRGTNWGYTF; CDR3nt: TGTGCCAGCTCAGATCTTCGGGGAACTAACTGGGGCTACACCTTC
abundance: NA; len: 15; v_gene: TRBV19; j_gene: TRBJ2-7; d_gene: NA; CDR3aa: CASSIMGQDSYEQYF; CDR3nt: TGTGCCAGTAGTATTATGGGACAAGACTCCTACGAGCAGTACTTC
abundance: NA; len: 15; v_gene: TRBV6-5; j_gene: TRBJ1-3; d_gene: NA; CDR3aa: CASSYDISSGNTIYF; CDR3nt: TGTGCCAGCAGTTACGACATAAGCTCTGGAAACACCATATATTTT
abundance: NA; len: 14; v_gene: TRBV19; j_gene: TRBJ1-6; d_gene: NA; CDR3aa: CASSIKRYNSPLHF; CDR3nt: TGTGCCAGTAGTATAAAGAGGTATAATTCACCCCTCCACTTT
abundance: NA; len: 15; v_gene: TRBV28; j_gene: TRBJ1-1; d_gene: NA; CDR3aa: CASSNVWEGSTEAFF; CDR3nt: TGTGCCAGCTCGAACGTCTGGGAGGGAAGCACTGAAGCTTTCTTT
abundance: few; len: 17; v_gene: TRBV29-1; j_gene: TRBJ2-1; d_gene: TRBD1; CDR3aa: CSVVEFVGTGGLNEQFF; CDR3nt: TGCAGCGTTGTAGAGTTTGTCGGGACAGGGGGTTTGAATGAGCAGTTCTTC
abundance: NA; len: 16; v_gene: TRBV7-9; j_gene: TRBJ2-7; d_gene: TRBD1; CDR3aa: CASSLPPGTGDYEQYF; CDR3nt: TGTGCCAGCAGCTTACCTCCCGGGACAGGGGACTACGAGCAGTACTTC